This TCR beta chain is drawn from a study of T cells in Graves' hyperthyroidism and ophthalmopathy (dated by TCRdb to about 2019). With respect to the entire study: Peripheral blood samples were taken at the time of initial diagnosis, prior to any treatment. TCR V-J signatures able to tell the groups apart were searched for in a discovery cohort of 90 to 100 patients, of whom more than 40 had Graves' ophthalmopathy and roughly 59 had stable Graves' hyperthyroidism. Whether ophthalmopathy could be predicted prospectively was tested in an independent validation cohort made up of about 20 hyperthyroidism patients plus 17 patients who later progressed to ophthalmopathy. The 85 to 100 discovery patients were divided at random into training and test sets in a 7:3 ratio. The study also compared thyroid tissue and blood T-cell repertoires from five or six Graves' hyperthyroidism patients. After sampling, hyperthyroidism patients received methimazole starting at 30 mg daily, and ophthalmopathy patients received high-dose intravenous methylprednisolone. The paper describes TCR Vbeta CDR3 sequencing of some 130 peripheral blood samples, made up of about 41 ophthalmopathy patients, 70 to 75 hyperthyroidism patients and some 17 progressor patients.

Paper-wide results and their limitations: No statistical method was used to fix the sample size in advance, and group allocation was not hidden from the investigators. Most expanded thyroid clonotypes (frequency above 0.001) were also detected in blood, a finding suggesting that blood repertoires may reflect thyroid immune responses. In validation, the model predicted progression to ophthalmopathy with approximately 69% sensitivity and 72.22% specificity, a median of 6.5 months before onset. Ophthalmopathy was separated from stable hyperthyroidism by a 13 V-J signature model, with roughly 88% sensitivity and roughly 81% specificity obtained in cross-validation and 80%/75% obtained in testing.

In the ophthalmopathy patients, disease was moderately to severely active, with a Clinical Activity Score of 3 or more, a NOSPECS grade of 4 or more, and a duration of less than 3 months. Any patient with an uncontrolled infection, another autoimmune disease, pregnancy or lactation was excluded. Diagnoses were established on the basis of clinical symptoms, serum thyroxine and TRAb, thyroid ultrasound, and orbital computed tomography. Ficoll-Paque density gradient centrifugation was used to isolate PBMCs from approximately 10 ml of fresh peripheral blood. Trizol reagent was used to extract total RNA, and RNA quality was then checked on an Agilent 2100 Bioanalyzer. Regarding this clonotype: The antigen it binds to is not known. No base quality information exists; no much larger clone differs at one position.

Deletion took 0 bases off V and 2 bases off J, with a span of 11 bases between the germline ends. The CDR3 numbers 15 residues from cysteine through phenylalanine. The DNA shown is the 45-base CDR3, in frame from base 1. CDR1 is given as SGHTS and CDR2 as YDEGEE, both from the germline V gene. The TCR beta CDR3 regions were amplified from RNA transcripts. A first-round RT-PCR of the TCR CDR3 used the HTBI primer set with the Qiagen OneStep RT-PCR kit. Libraries were constructed in a second round of multiplex PCR, after which size selection and purification were carried out. Sequencing of the libraries was done on an Illumina HiSeq2000 using paired-end 100 bp reads. In the original analysis: SOAPnuke was used to process the raw data, removing reads that contained adapters or uncalled bases, had a mean Phred below 15, or lacked an exact match to the constant primer or identifier. High-quality paired reads were merged with COPE v1.2.5, and unique nucleotide sequences were defined as clonotypes. Clonotypes were aligned to IMGT TRBV, TRBD and TRBJ reference segments using MiTCR v1.1. Only V-J combinations with frequency above 0.0001, covering 99.2% of repertoires, were analysed. The TCS score was defined as F50 (clonal expansion) divided by E x V (chaos), with BLOSUM62-based TCRdist calculated between CDR3 peptides within each V-J. Welch's t-statistics and random forest reduced roughly 540 V-J features to fewer than 15, which were used in a naive Bayes classifier (R e1071). Starting from the raw public reads, TCRdb applied fastp trimming at Q25, assembled clones with MiXCR and retained in-frame beta chains. When rows share a CDR3 protein, they turn into one entry using the most common DNA and genes. These V and J calls originate from TCRdb's pipeline instead of the authors' own analysis. For this sample the table gives approximately 490,000 distinct CDR3 sequences, of which roughly 22% were detected only once. The ten largest account for 45% to 50% of the sample.

This TCR derives from a woman in her 70s with Graves' ophthalmopathy. Sequenced sample: blood. The sequence is built from TRBV5-8 and TRBJ1-1, with the identity of the D gene unclear. The CDR3 reads CASSLVRDINTEAFF. In nucleotide form, the sequence is TGTGCCAGCAGCTTGGTTAGAGATATCAACACTGAAGCTTTCTTT.